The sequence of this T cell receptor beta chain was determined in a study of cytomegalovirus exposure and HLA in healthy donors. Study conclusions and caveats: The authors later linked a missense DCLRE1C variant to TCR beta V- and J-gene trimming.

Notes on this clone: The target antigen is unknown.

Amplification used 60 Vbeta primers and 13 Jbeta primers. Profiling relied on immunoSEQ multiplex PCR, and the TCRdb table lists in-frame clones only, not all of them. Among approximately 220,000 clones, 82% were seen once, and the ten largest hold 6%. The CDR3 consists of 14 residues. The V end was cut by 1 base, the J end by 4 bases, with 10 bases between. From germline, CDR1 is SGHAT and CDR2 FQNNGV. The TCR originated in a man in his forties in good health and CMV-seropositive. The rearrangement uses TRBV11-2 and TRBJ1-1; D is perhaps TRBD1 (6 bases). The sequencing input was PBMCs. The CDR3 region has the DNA TGTGCCAGCAGCTTAGTTCAGGGGAGCACTGAAGCTTTCTTT. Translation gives CASSLVQGSTEAFF.